This T cell receptor (beta chain) was sequenced for a study of regulatory T cells in long-lasting Graves disease. Whole-study results and caveats: Clonotypes that were public and shared totalled 2,741 in persistent patients versus about 1,000 in new patients.

Both iRepertoire HTBI primers and Arm-PCR of CDR3 regions were used to build the TCR beta libraries. TCRdb reprocessed the multiplex PCR reads with MiXCR, giving one entry per CDR3 protein. The repertoire holds 350,000 to 450,000 distinct CDR3 sequences, with under 25% as singletons. As concerns this clonotype: The antigen is not known. A read error may be the cause here, since a much bigger clone is one base away.

Stated time point: persistent/refractory GD, antithyroid drugs over 5 years with positive TRAb. The TCR library was prepared using RNA isolated from PBMCs. Per germline, CDR1 SGHAT and CDR2 FQNNGV. The CDR3 has 14 amino acids. The starting material was peripheral blood mononuclear cells (PBMCs), obtained when the disease was refractory, from a patient treated with antithyroid drugs. The sequence derives from a female donor with Graves disease. The genes are TRBV11-2 and TRBJ2-1; a weak D match, TRBD2 (6 bases). The CDR3 coding sequence is TGTGCCAGCAGCCTCTCCGGGGGTTACAGTGAGCAGTTCTTC. Translating it yields CASSLSGGYSEQFF.